The 19 T cell receptor beta chains in this list originate from one sample, sequenced in a study of T cell responses to AZD1222 COVID-19 vaccine. The data were produced by immunoSEQ multiplex PCR, yet TCRdb's version contains in-frame clones alone and is incomplete. The table lists over 110,000 clones, approximately 90% of them singletons. Sequencing was performed on peripheral blood, taken on day 0 of AZD1222 vaccination. The origin of the receptors is an adult in good health.

The chain recombines TRBV24-1 with TRBJ2-7; D is undetermined. In germline, CDR1 is KGHDR, CDR2 SFDVKD. Trimming shortened V by 9 bases and J by 2 bases, and 19 bases separated the two germline ends. The CDR3 totals 15 residues. The CDR3 region is CATVSSRGSPYEQYF. The DNA for the CDR3 is TGTGCCACCGTGTCCTCCAGAGGTTCGCCCTACGAGCAGTACTTC.

The chain uses TRBV15 and TRBJ2-5; weak D call: TRBD2 (6 bases). There are 15 residues in the CDR3. V shed 5 bases and J shed 3 bases, with 16 bases lying between them. The germline gives CDR1 LNHNV, CDR2 YYDKDF (reference sequence). The CDR3 spells CATSRPEAGKETQYF. The CDR3 nucleotides are TGTGCCACCAGCCGCCCAGAGGCGGGGAAAGAGACCCAGTACTTC.

This clone was recorded only once. V usage is TRBV24-1 and J usage is TRBJ2-7; 8 positions agree with TRBD1. The CDR3 has 15 amino acids. Germline V gene lookup returns CDR1 KGHDR and CDR2 SFDVKD. Trimming at V came to 2 bases and at J to 2 bases, leaving 4 bases not matched to a gene. CDR3 loop: CATSDSGQAAYEQYF. CDR3 in DNA: TGTGCCACCAGTGATTCGGGACAGGCTGCCTACGAGCAGTACTTC.

This chain uses TRBV5-1 with TRBJ1-1; D is unresolved. Trimming left V 4 bases short and J 2 bases short, with 9 bases between. Germline V gives CDR1 SGHRS, CDR2 YFSETQ. CDR3 length: 13 residues. CDR3 nucleotide sequence: TGCGCCAGCAGCCCCGGAACCAACACTGAAGCTTTCTTT. It encodes CASSPGTNTEAFF.

The rearrangement uses TRBV18 and TRBJ2-3; 9 positions agree with TRBD2. After removal of 3 bases from V and 4 bases from J, the junction contained 8 bases not matched to a gene. The CDR3 contains 16 residues. Per the germline V gene, CDR1 is KGHSH and CDR2 is LQKENI. CDR3 protein: CASSPLGTSLSDTQYF. The CDR3, as DNA: TGTGCCAGCTCACCCCTTGGGACTAGCTTATCAGATACGCAGTATTTT. Full variable domain (outside the CDR3, taken from reference TRBV18 and TRBJ2-3): NAGVMQNPRHLVRRRGQEARLRCSPMKGHSHVYWYRQLPEEGLKFMVYLQKENIIDESGMPKERFSAEFPKEGPSILRIQQVVRGDSAAYFCASSPLGTSLSDTQYFGPGTRLTVL.

The chain combines TRBV3-1 (or the pseudogene TRBV3-2) with TRBJ2-5; possibly TRBD2 for D (7 bases). The CDR3 length is 15 residues. The V end lost 0 bases, the J end lost 5 bases, and 13 bases lay between the germline ends. Germline CDR1 and CDR2: LGHDT and YNNKEL (reference sequence). The CDR3 sequence: CASSQDAGARETQYF. The CDR3 region has the DNA TGTGCCAGCAGCCAAGATGCGGGGGCTAGGGAGACCCAGTACTTC.

The J gene is TRBJ1-4, the V gene TRBV14, with D possibly being TRBD1 (6 bases). CDR1 and CDR2 from the germline V gene are SGHDN and FVKESK. V was trimmed by 8 bases and J by 5 bases, leaving 18 bases between them. The CDR3 extends over 15 amino acids. The CDR3 DNA reads as TGTGCCAGCGGAGAAATACAGGGTTCCAATGAAAAACTGTTTTTT. Amino acids: CASGEIQGSNEKLFF.

The rearrangement uses TRBV5-1 and TRBJ2-5; 8 bases match TRBD2. Per germline, CDR1 SGHRS and CDR2 YFSETQ. The CDR3 sequence is 16 residues long. The ends lost 4 bases at V and 0 bases at J; junction bases unmatched: 8. CDR3 coding DNA: TGCGCCAGCAGCCCCCGGGGTAGCGGGAACCAAGAGACCCAGTACTTC. Protein sequence: CASSPRGSGNQETQYF.

This sequence joins TRBV19 and TRBJ2-1; 13 bases agree with TRBD2. Trimming removed 8 bases from V and 4 bases from J; junction bases left unmatched: 8. CDR3 length: 16 amino acids. Per the germline V gene, CDR1 is LNHDA and CDR2 is SQIVND (reference sequence). As DNA, the CDR3 is TGTGCCAGTTCACTAGCGGGAGGGACCAAATACAATGAGCAGTTCTTC. Residues: CASSLAGGTKYNEQFF.

The gene calls are TRBV5-6 and TRBJ2-7; no definite D call. Deletions cut 4 bases from V and 3 bases from J, with 23 bases between. The CDR3 length is 17 residues. From germline, CDR1 is SGHDT and CDR2 YYEEEE. In nucleotides, the CDR3 is TGTGCCAGCAGCCACCTCCTGATAGGCCGGGTCAACTACGAGCAGTACTTC. Translating it yields CASSHLLIGRVNYEQYF. The full variable domain, its missing parts supplied by reference TRBV5-6 and TRBJ2-7, is DAGVTQSPTHLIKTRGQQVTLRCSPKSGHDTVSWYQQALGQGPQFIFQYYEEEERQRGNFPDRFSGHQFPNYSSELNVNALLLGDSALYLCASSHLLIGRVNYEQYFGPGTRLTVT.

This clone came up a few times. V usage is TRBV5-1 and J usage is TRBJ2-2; D could derive from TRBD1 or TRBD2 (5 bases each). CDR3 length equals 14 residues. The germline CDR1 and CDR2 sequences are SGHRS and YFSETQ. Trimming stripped 7 bases from V and 6 bases from J, with 16 bases between. The CDR3 here is CASSRGDNSGELFF. The CDR3, as DNA: TGCGCCAGCTCGCGAGGGGATAACTCCGGGGAGCTGTTTTTT.

The rearrangement uses TRBV28 and TRBJ2-5, with TRBD1 as a possible D gene (5 bases). This CDR3 has 15 residues. V was shortened by 3 bases and J by 1 base, with 12 bases between the two germline ends. CDR1 is MDHEN, CDR2 SYDVKM, per germline. The CDR3 region is CASSLGRDLQETQYF. CDR3 sequence (DNA): TGTGCCAGCAGTTTGGGCAGGGATCTCCAAGAGACCCAGTACTTC.

The chain is built from TRBV18 and TRBJ2-5, with 9 bases fitting TRBD2. This CDR3 has 14 amino acids. Per germline, CDR1 KGHSH and CDR2 LQKENI. After removal of 4 bases from V and 2 bases from J, the junction contained 2 bases not matched to a gene. The CDR3 sequence is CASSRSGGQETQYF. The CDR3 DNA reads TGTGCCAGCTCACGTAGCGGGGGACAAGAGACCCAGTACTTC.

In DNA form, the CDR3 reads TGTGCCAGCAGTACAGGGTCTCTTGGTGGCTACACCTTC. It encodes CASSTGSLGGYTF. This chain uses TRBV11-2 with TRBJ1-2, with a tentative D call TRBD1 (6 bases). Per germline, CDR1 SGHAT and CDR2 FQNNGV. This CDR3 is built from 13 residues. Trimming cost V 6 bases and J 7 bases, with 15 bases left between them.

This chain connects TRBV3-1 (or the pseudogene TRBV3-2) to TRBJ1-2; 7 bases match TRBD1. V trimming: 0 bases; J trimming: 9 bases; junction bases outside the gene matches: 10. The CDR3 loop spans 15 amino acids. Germline CDR1 LGHDT, CDR2 YNNKEL (reference sequence). The CDR3 protein is CASSQDRDSTWSYTF. The CDR3 DNA reads as TGTGCCAGCAGCCAAGACCGGGACAGCACTTGGAGCTACACCTTC.

The gene calls are TRBV2 and TRBJ1-1; D remains ambiguous. Germline CDR1 and CDR2: SNHLY and FYNNEI. The CDR3 contains 13 residues. The V end lost 4 bases, the J end lost 4 bases, and 10 bases lay between the germline ends. The CDR3 region is CASSVVGSTEAFF. For the CDR3, the DNA is TGTGCCAGCAGTGTCGTCGGTTCCACTGAAGCTTTCTTT.

V usage is TRBV6-5 and J usage is TRBJ2-5; D unresolved. This CDR3 spans 14 amino acids. Germline lookup yields CDR1 MNHEY and CDR2 SVGAGI. V was trimmed by 5 bases and J by 3 bases, leaving 13 bases between them. CDR3 nucleotides: TGTGCCAGCAGTACCCCCCGGGCAGAAGAGACCCAGTACTTC. Protein: CASSTPRAEETQYF.

V gene TRBV20-1 combines with J gene TRBJ2-7; D perhaps matches TRBD1 (5 bases). The CDR3 length is 12 residues. Germline lookup yields CDR1 DFQATT and CDR2 SNEGSKA (reference sequence). V shed 4 bases and J shed 2 bases, with 9 bases lying between them. The chain's CDR3 is CSAIDRTYEQYF. CDR3 DNA sequence: TGCAGTGCTATTGACAGAACCTACGAGCAGTACTTC.

The genes are TRBV2 and TRBJ2-3, with D hard to call. Germline assignment: CDR1 SNHLY and CDR2 FYNNEI. This CDR3 comprises 13 residues. V lost 8 bases and J 1 base, leaving 10 bases between the germline ends. CDR3 sequence reads: CASVYERTDTQYF. The CDR3 DNA follows: TGTGCCAGCGTATACGAACGCACAGATACGCAGTATTTT.